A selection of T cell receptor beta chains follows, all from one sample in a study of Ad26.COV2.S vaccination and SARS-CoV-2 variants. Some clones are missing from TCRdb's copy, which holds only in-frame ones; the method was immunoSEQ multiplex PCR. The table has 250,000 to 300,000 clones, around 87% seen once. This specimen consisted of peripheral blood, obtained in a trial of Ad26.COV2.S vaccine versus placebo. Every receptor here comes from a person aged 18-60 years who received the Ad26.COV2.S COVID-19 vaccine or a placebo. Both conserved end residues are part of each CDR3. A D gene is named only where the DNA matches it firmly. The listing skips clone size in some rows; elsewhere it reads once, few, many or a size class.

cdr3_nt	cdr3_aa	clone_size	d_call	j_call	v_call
TGTGCCAGCAGCGTAGGACTAGCGGGGGGTCTGTACCAAGAGACCCAGTACTTC	CASSVGLAGGLYQETQYF	.	TRBD2	TRBJ2-5	TRBV9
TGTGCCAGCAGTTCCACGGACGGAGCGACGAACACTGAAGCTTTCTTT	CASSSTDGATNTEAFF	few	.	TRBJ1-1	TRBV6-5
TGTGCCACCAGCAGAGATCGTTTCGGACGGGGGAGGAAAGGGGATGACAATGAGCAGTTCTTC	CATSRDRFGRGRKGDDNEQFF	once	.	TRBJ2-1	TRBV15
TGTGCCAGCAGTTTAAAAGGGATCGGCTACACCTTC	CASSLKGIGYTF	.	.	TRBJ1-2	TRBV27
TGCGCCAGCAGCTTGGGGGACAGGGGCTATGGCTACACCTTC	CASSLGDRGYGYTF	few	TRBD1	TRBJ1-2	TRBV5-1
TGCAGTGCTAGTTCTAGTTGGACAGGGGAGGGCTATGGCTACACCTTC	CSASSSWTGEGYGYTF	.	TRBD1	TRBJ1-2	TRBV20-1
TGCGCCAGCAGCCCCATGACCGGGACAGGGATGAACACTGAAGCTTTCTTT	CASSPMTGTGMNTEAFF	.	TRBD1	TRBJ1-1	TRBV5-1
TGTGCCAGCAGCTGGGACAGGGCCACTGAAGCTTTCTTT	CASSWDRATEAFF	.	TRBD1	TRBJ1-1	TRBV27
TGTGCCAGCAGTTTAAGTAACTATGGCTACACCTTC	CASSLSNYGYTF	.	.	TRBJ1-2	TRBV12-3/TRBV12-4
TGTGCCAGCAGCCCCCCGGGGACTAGCATAGATACGCAGTATTTT	CASSPPGTSIDTQYF	.	TRBD2	TRBJ2-3	TRBV3-1/TRBV3-2
TGTGCCAGCAGCCAAGACCAGGTACGCAATTCACCCCTCCACTTT	CASSQDQVRNSPLHF	few	.	TRBJ1-6	TRBV4-2
TGTGCCAGCAGTTACTCGAATCCCGGTGGAGCCTACGAGCAGTACTTC	CASSYSNPGGAYEQYF	.	.	TRBJ2-7	TRBV6-2/TRBV6-3
TGTGCCAGCAGCCAAGGAGGCATTGAAGCTTTCTTT	CASSQGGIEAFF	.	.	TRBJ1-1	TRBV3-1/TRBV3-2
TGTGCCAGCTCACCTGGACAGGGAAGAACCGGGGAGCTGTTTTTT	CASSPGQGRTGELFF	.	TRBD1	TRBJ2-2	TRBV18
TGTGCCAGCAGCGTAAGAACTAGCTCAGATACGCAGTATTTT	CASSVRTSSDTQYF	once	.	TRBJ2-3	TRBV9
TGTGCCAGCAGCCCAGAGACTAGCGGGGGGTTCACAGATACGCAGTATTTT	CASSPETSGGFTDTQYF	.	TRBD2	TRBJ2-3	TRBV7-2
TGTGCCAGCAGCCAAGAGGGGGGACTTGAGCAGTTCTTC	CASSQEGGLEQFF	.	.	TRBJ2-1	TRBV4-2
TGTGCCAGCAGCCAGGTCCCGGGACAGAACACTGAAGCTTTCTTT	CASSQVPGQNTEAFF	.	.	TRBJ1-1	TRBV3-1/TRBV3-2
TGTGCCAGTAGTGACGGGGGAACTCACAATGAGCAGTTCTTC	CASSDGGTHNEQFF	.	.	TRBJ2-1	TRBV19
TGTGCCATCAGTGAGTCAACAGGGAAGAATCAGCCCCAGCATTTT	CAISESTGKNQPQHF	.	.	TRBJ1-5	TRBV10-3
TGTGCCAGCAGTTATCAAGGACAGGGGGATCGGGAGACCCAGTACTTC	CASSYQGQGDRETQYF	.	TRBD1	TRBJ2-5	TRBV2
TGTGCCAGCAGCCAAGTACAGGGAACAGATACGCAGTATTTT	CASSQVQGTDTQYF	.	.	TRBJ2-3	TRBV7-9
TGTGCCAGCAGCCCCACCGACAGGGTAGGTGGCTATGGCTACACCTTC	CASSPTDRVGGYGYTF	.	TRBD1	TRBJ1-2	TRBV7-9
TGTGCCAGCAGCCAAGAAGGTCCAAGCGAATACAATGAGCAGTTCTTC	CASSQEGPSEYNEQFF	.	.	TRBJ2-1	TRBV4-2
TGTGCCAGCAGCTTTACAGGGTACGAGCAGTACTTC	CASSFTGYEQYF	.	.	TRBJ2-7	TRBV11-3
TGTGCTAGTGGTCCGGGGGGTGGGGAGACCCAGTACTTC	CASGPGGGETQYF	once	TRBD2	TRBJ2-5	TRBV12-5
TGTGCCAGCAGCCGATCCACTACGAACACTGAAGCTTTCTTT	CASSRSTTNTEAFF	.	.	TRBJ1-1	TRBV6-6
TGCAGTGCTAGTCCCCGATCCTACGAGCAGTACTTC	CSASPRSYEQYF	few	.	TRBJ2-7	TRBV20-1
TGTGCCAGCAGCTTACGGGACAGGGGAATAAACTCCTACAATGAGCAGTTCTTC	CASSLRDRGINSYNEQFF	.	TRBD1	TRBJ2-1	TRBV13
TGCGCCAGCAGCTCTTCCGGGTCTCAGAGTGGAAACACCATATATTTT	CASSSSGSQSGNTIYF	.	.	TRBJ1-3	TRBV5-1
TGTGCCAGCAGCAGCTGGGGGTATAATTCACCCCTCCACTTT	CASSSWGYNSPLHF	.	.	TRBJ1-6	TRBV5-6
TGTGCCAGCAGCGTAGGGCTAGGGGTTGCGGGTATTTCCTACGAGCAGTACTTC	CASSVGLGVAGISYEQYF	.	.	TRBJ2-7	TRBV9
TGTGCCAGCAGTGAAGAGACTAGATACAATGAGCAGTTCTTC	CASSEETRYNEQFF	.	.	TRBJ2-1	TRBV2
TGTGCCATCAGTGAGAGACAGGGGGCCTATAATGGCTACACCTTC	CAISERQGAYNGYTF	.	TRBD1	TRBJ1-2	TRBV10-3